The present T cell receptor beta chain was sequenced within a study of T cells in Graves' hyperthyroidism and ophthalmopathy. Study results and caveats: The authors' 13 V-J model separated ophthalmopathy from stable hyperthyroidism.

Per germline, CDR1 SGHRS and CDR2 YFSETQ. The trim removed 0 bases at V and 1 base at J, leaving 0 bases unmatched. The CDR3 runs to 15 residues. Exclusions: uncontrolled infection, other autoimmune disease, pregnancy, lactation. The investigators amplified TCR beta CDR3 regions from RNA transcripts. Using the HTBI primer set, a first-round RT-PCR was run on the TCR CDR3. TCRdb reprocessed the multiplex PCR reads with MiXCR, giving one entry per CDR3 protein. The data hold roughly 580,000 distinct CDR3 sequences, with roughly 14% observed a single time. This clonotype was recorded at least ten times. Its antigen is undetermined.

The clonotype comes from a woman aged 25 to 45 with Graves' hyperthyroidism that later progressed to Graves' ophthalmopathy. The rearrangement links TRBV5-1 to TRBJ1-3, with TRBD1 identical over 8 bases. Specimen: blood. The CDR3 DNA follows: TGCGCCAGCAGCTTGGACAGGGGGTCTGGAAACACCATATATTTT. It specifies CASSLDRGSGNTIYF. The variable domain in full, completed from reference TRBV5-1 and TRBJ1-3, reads KAGVTQTPRYLIKTRGQQVTLSCSPISGHRSVSWYQQTPGQGLQFLFEYFSETQRNKGNFPGRFSGRQFSNSRSEMNVSTLELGDSALYLCASSLDRGSGNTIYFGEGSWLTVV.